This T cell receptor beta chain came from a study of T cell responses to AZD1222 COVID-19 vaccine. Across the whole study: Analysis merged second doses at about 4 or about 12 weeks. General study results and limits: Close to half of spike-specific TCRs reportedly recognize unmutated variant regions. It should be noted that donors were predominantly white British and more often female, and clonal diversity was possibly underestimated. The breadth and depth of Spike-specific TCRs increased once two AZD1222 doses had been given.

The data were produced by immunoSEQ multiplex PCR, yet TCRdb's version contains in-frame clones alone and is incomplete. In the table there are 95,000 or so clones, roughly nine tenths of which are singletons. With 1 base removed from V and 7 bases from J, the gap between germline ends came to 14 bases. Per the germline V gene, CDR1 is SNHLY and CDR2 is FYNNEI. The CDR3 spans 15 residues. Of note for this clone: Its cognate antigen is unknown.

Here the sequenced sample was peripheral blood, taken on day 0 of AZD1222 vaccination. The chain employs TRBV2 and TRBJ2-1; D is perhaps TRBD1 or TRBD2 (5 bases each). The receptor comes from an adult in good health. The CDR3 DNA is TGTGCCAGCAGTGAAGGAGGCAGGGAGATTAATGAGCAGTTCTTC. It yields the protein CASSEGGREINEQFF.